This entry lists 21 T cell receptor beta chains sequenced from one sample in a study of blood T cells in healthy people across ages. Using a J-beta primer mix together with a sample-barcoded 5' primer, a second PCR was run for about 7 to 12 cycles. TCRdb recomputed calls from the 5' RACE reads with MiXCR, one row per CDR3 protein. The data contain about 1.4 million distinct CDR3 sequences, roughly 59% of them singletons. Sequencing was performed on blood. The receptors derive from a man younger than 35 in good health.

The chain is built from TRBV28 and TRBJ2-7; D is uncertain. Germline-derived CDR1 and CDR2 are MDHEN and SYDVKM. This CDR3 contains 11 residues. V was trimmed by 7 bases and J by 2 bases, leaving 6 bases between them. The CDR3 coding sequence is TGTGCCAGCACCAACCCCTACGAGCAGTACTTC. Translating it yields CASTNPYEQYF.

This clonotype was counted between two and nine times. The rearrangement uses TRBV27 and TRBJ2-7, with D perhaps being TRBD1 or TRBD2 (5 bases each). V was pared by 6 bases and J by 0 bases, with 12 bases between. This CDR3 is 14 amino acids long. Looked up from germline, CDR1 is MNHEY and CDR2 is SMNVEV (reference sequence). The CDR3 coding sequence is TGTGCCAGCAGCGTCCGGGACCACTCCTACGAGCAGTACTTC. Translation: CASSVRDHSYEQYF.

The chain has TRBV7-6 and TRBJ1-1, with 8 positions matching TRBD1. V lost 5 bases, J lost 11 bases, and 22 bases stayed unmatched. Germline V gene data show CDR1 as SGHVS and CDR2 as FNYEAQ. The CDR3 runs 17 residues. In DNA, the CDR3 is TGTGCCAGCAGCCCAAACAACAGGGGGACTGCATCCGACGATGCTTTCTTT. It yields the protein CASSPNNRGTASDDAFF.

This chain connects TRBV11-2 to TRBJ1-4, with a tentative D call TRBD1 (6 bases). The germline CDR1 and CDR2 sequences are SGHAT and FQNNGV. V lost 2 bases and J 3 bases, leaving 31 bases between the germline ends. This CDR3 is built from 22 residues. The CDR3 sequence is CASSLKLFTRGRGYLANEKLFF. Here the CDR3 DNA reads TGTGCCAGCAGCTTAAAGCTTTTTACCAGGGGACGGGGCTATTTGGCTAATGAAAAACTGTTTTTT.

The gene calls are TRBV7-9 and TRBJ2-1; D remains unclear. The germline gives CDR1 SEHNR, CDR2 FQNEAQ (reference sequence). The V end was cut by 11 bases, the J end by 0 bases, with 14 bases between. CDR3 size: 14 residues. CDR3 nucleotides: TGTGCCGACCTTCGGCTGGGCTCCTACAATGAGCAGTTCTTC. It codes for CADLRLGSYNEQFF.

The rearrangement joins TRBV6-5 to TRBJ1-6, with D possibly being TRBD1 (5 bases). The CDR3 has 14 amino acids. Germline V gene sequence: CDR1 MNHEY, CDR2 SVGAGI. Trimming removed 2 bases at V and 5 bases at J, with 7 bases between. The CDR3 region is CASSYGGDNSPLHF. The DNA of the CDR3 is TGTGCCAGCAGTTACGGGGGAGATAATTCACCCCTCCACTTT.

J is TRBJ1-1 and V is TRBV12-3 or TRBV12-4; the match to TRBD1 covers 8 bases. V gave up 1 base and J gave up 0 bases; unmatched junction bases: 4. The CDR3 runs to 16 residues. CDR3 region: CASSLGTGTMNTEAFF. In DNA form, the CDR3 reads TGTGCCAGCAGTTTAGGGACAGGGACCATGAACACTGAAGCTTTCTTT.

This clonotype has only a few counts. J is TRBJ1-1 and V is TRBV7-2; no definite D call. The CDR3 consists of 13 residues. V was cut by 5 bases and J by 0 bases, with 7 bases left in between. Germline CDR1 and CDR2: SGHTA and FQGNSA. CDR3 coding DNA: TGTGCCAGCAGCAAATCCCTGAACACTGAAGCTTTCTTT. Amino acid sequence: CASSKSLNTEAFF.

This clonotype was seen only a few times. Mismatch with germline at one junction end may stem from a read error. The chain recombines TRBV5-1 with TRBJ2-3; possibly TRBD1 for D (6 bases). The germline gives CDR1 SGHRS, CDR2 YFSETQ. This CDR3 comprises 15 residues. In DNA, the CDR3 is TGTGCCAGCAGTTTAGTGCAGGGGAGCACAGATACGCAGTATTTT. It yields the protein CASSLVQGSTDTQYF.

This clonotype came up a few times. V and J are TRBV20-1 and TRBJ2-7, with D possibly being TRBD1 (6 bases). Germline CDR1 is DFQATT and CDR2 is SNEGSKA (reference sequence). The CDR3 contains 14 residues. V gave up 2 bases and J gave up 2 bases, with 13 bases separating them. The CDR3 here is CSARRDTQPYEQYF. For the CDR3, the DNA is TGCAGTGCTAGAAGGGACACCCAGCCCTACGAGCAGTACTTC.

This clonotype turned up a few times. The chain employs TRBV20-1 and TRBJ2-5; 15 nucleotides agree with TRBD2. The CDR3 covers 22 residues. Germline CDR1 DFQATT, CDR2 SNEGSKA (reference sequence). V shed 6 bases and J 7 bases; nucleotides not matched to a gene: 30. CDR3 loop: CSAPVLGAPGLAGGPVGPTQYF. Written as DNA, the CDR3 is TGCAGTGCCCCGGTATTAGGAGCTCCGGGACTAGCGGGAGGACCAGTAGGTCCGACCCAGTACTTC.

V gene TRBV10-2 combines with J gene TRBJ2-7; no clear D. The germline V gene encodes CDR1 WSHSY and CDR2 SAAADI. V was clipped by 3 bases and J by 5 bases, with 11 bases between them. The CDR3 covers 13 residues. CDR3 in DNA: TGCGCCAGCAGTGATCCGGGTAGAGACGAGCAGTACTTC. Translation gives CASSDPGRDEQYF.

This clonotype was counted only a few times. V is TRBV3-1 and J is TRBJ2-7; TRBD2 might be the D (6 bases). Germline CDR1 is LGHDT and CDR2 is YNNKEL (reference sequence). Trimming left V 7 bases short and J 1 base short, with 14 bases between. The CDR3 consists of 14 residues. CDR3 DNA sequence: TGTGCCAGCACCTCGGGAGAACGGTCCTACGAGCAGTACTTC. Protein: CASTSGERSYEQYF.

This clonotype was detected a few times. The J gene is TRBJ2-3, the V gene TRBV10-3, with no clear D. V was cut by 6 bases and J by 4 bases, with 11 bases left in between. This CDR3 has 13 amino acids. Germline CDR1 ENHRY, CDR2 SYGVKD. CDR3 sequence reads: CAISQPSSDTQYF. CDR3 DNA sequence: TGTGCCATCAGCCAACCCAGCTCAGATACGCAGTATTTT.

The chain uses TRBV20-1 and TRBJ1-2; 9 bases line up with TRBD1. In germline, CDR1 is DFQATT, CDR2 SNEGSKA (reference sequence). CDR3 length: 13 amino acids. J was trimmed by 2 bases and V by 6 bases; bases with no gene match: 4. CDR3 region: CSAGTGPNYGYTF. The CDR3 DNA reads TGCAGTGCAGGGACAGGGCCCAACTATGGCTACACCTTC.

This chain joins TRBV4-1 and TRBJ1-1; TRBD1 matches at 7 bases. The V gene's germline CDR1 is MGHRA and CDR2 YSYEKL. V was pared by 0 bases and J by 3 bases, with 4 bases of the junction left unmatched. There are 15 residues in the CDR3. The CDR3, as DNA: TGCGCCAGCAGCCAAGAACAGGGGAGGGACACTGAAGCTTTCTTT. The encoded protein is CASSQEQGRDTEAFF.

This clonotype was seen a handful of times. This chain links TRBV7-8 with TRBJ2-3; D ambiguous. The CDR3 has 15 residues. Between the trimmed V and J ends, which lost 7 bases and 0 bases, there was a span of 14 bases. In germline, CDR1 is SGHVS, CDR2 FQNEAQ. As DNA, the CDR3 is TGTGCCAGCACCTCGACTGGTCCTAGCACAGATACGCAGTATTTT. Translation: CASTSTGPSTDTQYF. Full variable domain (remainder filled in from reference TRBV7-8 and TRBJ2-3): GAGVSQSPRYKVAKRGQDVALRCDPISGHVSLFWYQQALGQGPEFLTYFQNEAQLDKSGLPSDRFFAERPEGSVSTLKIQRTQQEDSAVYLCASTSTGPSTDTQYFGPGTRLTVL.

This sequence joins TRBV12-3 or TRBV12-4 and TRBJ1-1; D uncertain. The CDR3 contains 13 residues. Trimming cost V 5 bases and J 4 bases, with 11 bases left between them. CDR3 in DNA: TGTGCCAGCAGTCCCGGGGTTGGCACTGAAGCTTTCTTT. It is translated as CASSPGVGTEAFF.

V is TRBV6-4 and J is TRBJ1-5, with a tentative D call TRBD1 (6 bases). The V end lost 4 bases, the J end lost 5 bases, and 12 bases lay between the germline ends. Per the germline V gene, CDR1 is MRHNA and CDR2 is SNTAGT. The CDR3 extends over 14 amino acids. In nucleotides, the CDR3 is TGTGCCAGCAGTGCCAGGGGAGGAGATCAGCCCCAGCATTTT. It translates to CASSARGGDQPQHF.

The J gene is TRBJ1-2, the V gene TRBV6-5; weak D call: TRBD1 (5 bases). Germline CDR1 and CDR2: MNHEY and SVGAGI. This CDR3 region has 14 residues. Trimming stripped 2 bases from V and 5 bases from J, with 12 bases between. The CDR3 DNA reads TGTGCCAGCAGTTACAAGGGGTTCCGTTATGGCTACACCTTC. Protein: CASSYKGFRYGYTF.

The V and J genes are TRBV27 and TRBJ2-7; the D is unclear. With 2 bases removed from V and 2 bases from J, the gap between germline ends came to 7 bases. CDR3 length: 13 amino acids. Per germline, CDR1 MNHEY and CDR2 SMNVEV (reference sequence). The CDR3: CASSLQETYEQYF. DNA of the CDR3: TGTGCCAGCAGTTTACAGGAGACCTACGAGCAGTACTTC.